The 8 T cell receptor beta chains below come from one sample, sequenced in a study of sequential checkpoint blockade in melanoma. Clones were sequenced by immunoSEQ multiplex PCR, and TCRdb holds only the in-frame ones, with some missing. Of more than 9,500 clones in the sample, around 67% were seen once. Treatment specified: randomized to nivolumab then ipilimumab (arm A) or the reverse (arm B). Specimen: CD8+ T cells sorted from blood (inferred from file names), collected from a patient given nivolumab and ipilimumab in sequence. These receptors were obtained from a human donor with melanoma.

This chain uses TRBV11-2 with TRBJ2-7; TRBD2 matches at 7 bases. The CDR3 contains 14 residues. In germline, CDR1 is SGHAT, CDR2 FQNNGV. J gave up 6 bases and V 0 bases, and 5 bases lay outside the gene matches. The CDR3 coding sequence is TGTGCCAGCAGCTTAGATGGGAGGGGTAGCGAGCAGTACTTC. Translated: CASSLDGRGSEQYF.

The V call is TRBV6-5, the J call TRBJ2-1, with D possibly being TRBD2 (6 bases). There are 15 residues in the CDR3. Germline loops: CDR1 MNHEY, CDR2 SVGAGI. The ends were cut back, 7 bases at V and 7 bases at J, with 20 bases in the middle. CDR3 coding DNA: TGTGCCAGCAATAGACCCCACGGGAGTGAGAATGAGCAGTTCTTC. As protein: CASNRPHGSENEQFF.

This CDR3 reads CASSVTSGTEQYF. The CDR3 DNA sequence: TGTGCCAGCAGCGTAACTAGCGGGACCGAGCAGTACTTC. The rearrangement joins TRBV9 to TRBJ2-7; 10 nucleotides agree with TRBD2. V lost 1 base to trimming and J lost 6 bases; unmatched junction nucleotides: 1. CDR1 SGDLS and CDR2 YYNGEE come from the germline V gene. The CDR3 contains 13 residues. Complete variable domain (other parts from reference TRBV9 and TRBJ2-7): DSGVTQTPKHLITATGQRVTLRCSPRSGDLSVYWYQQSLDQGLQFLIQYYNGEERAKGNILERFSAQQFPDLHSELNLSSLELGDSALYFCASSVTSGTEQYFGPGTRLTVT.

This rearrangement joins TRBV5-1 to TRBJ1-1; tentative D call: TRBD1 (5 bases). The germline V gene encodes CDR1 SGHRS and CDR2 YFSETQ. Trimming took 4 bases from V and 4 from J, leaving 26 bases between them. The CDR3 runs to 18 residues. The CDR3 reads CASSQRYIQEGYGTEAFF. DNA for the CDR3: TGCGCCAGCAGCCAGCGATATATACAGGAGGGATACGGCACTGAAGCTTTCTTT.

This clone has only one observation. This chain links TRBV6-1 with TRBJ2-3; TRBD2 might be the D (5 bases). Trimming pared 5 bases from V and 2 bases from J, leaving 11 bases between. The CDR3 consists of 14 residues. Germline values: CDR1 MNHNS, CDR2 SASEGT. In DNA form, the CDR3 reads TGTGCCAGCAGTACGGGGATTACCACAGATACGCAGTATTTT. Its protein product is CASSTGITTDTQYF.

This clone was counted a few times. The chain combines TRBV28 with TRBJ1-3; D not certain. Trimming shortened V by 1 base and J by 0 bases, and 13 bases separated the two germline ends. There are 17 residues in the CDR3. Germline CDR1 and CDR2: MDHEN and SYDVKM. In nucleotides, the CDR3 is TGTGCCAGCAGTTTATTCGCAGTACCCAGCTCTGGAAACACCATATATTTT. Its protein is CASSLFAVPSSGNTIYF.

J is TRBJ1-1 and V is TRBV6-4; 8 bases fit TRBD1. Unmatched junction bases numbered 8, after V lost 3 bases and J lost 5 bases. Per germline, CDR1 MRHNA and CDR2 SNTAGT. This CDR3 has 15 amino acids. CDR3: CASSETGGFGTEAFF. The CDR3 DNA is TGTGCCAGCAGTGAAACAGGGGGTTTTGGGACTGAAGCTTTCTTT.

The rearrangement links TRBV27 to TRBJ2-7; TRBD1 matches 8 bases. There are 15 residues in the CDR3. Germline CDR1 and CDR2: MNHEY and SMNVEV (reference sequence). V lost 0 bases and J lost 2; bases outside the gene matches: 3. The CDR3 sequence is CASSLSSGQAYEQYF. CDR3 in DNA: TGTGCCAGCAGTTTATCCTCGGGACAGGCCTACGAGCAGTACTTC.